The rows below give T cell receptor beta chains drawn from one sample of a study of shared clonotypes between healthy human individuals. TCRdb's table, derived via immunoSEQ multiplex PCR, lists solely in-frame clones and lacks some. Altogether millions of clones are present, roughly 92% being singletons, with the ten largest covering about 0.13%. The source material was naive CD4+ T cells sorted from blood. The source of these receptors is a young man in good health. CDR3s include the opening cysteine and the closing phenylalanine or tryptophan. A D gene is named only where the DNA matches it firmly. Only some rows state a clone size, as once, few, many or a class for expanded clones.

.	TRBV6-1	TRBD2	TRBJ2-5	TGTGCCAGCAGTGAGAATTGGCTAGCGGGCCTGGGAGGCCAGTACTTC	CASSENWLAGLGGQYF
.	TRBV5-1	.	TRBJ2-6	TGCGCCAGCAGCCAGGACGGCCTTTCGGCCAACGTCCTGACTTTC	CASSQDGLSANVLTF
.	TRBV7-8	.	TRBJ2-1	TGTGCCAGCAGCTTAGGGGGGGTCTACAATGAGCAGTTCTTC	CASSLGGVYNEQFF
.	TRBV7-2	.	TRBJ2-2	TGTGCCAGCAGCTCCCGAGCCCAGTCGAACACCGGGGAGCTGTTTTTT	CASSSRAQSNTGELFF
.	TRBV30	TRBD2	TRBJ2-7	TGTGCCTGGAGTGTGCGGGGGGATTCCGCCTACGAGCAGTACTTC	CAWSVRGDSAYEQYF
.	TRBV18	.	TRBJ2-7	TGTGCCAGCTCACCTGCCGACCGAGGAGAGCAGTACTTC	CASSPADRGEQYF
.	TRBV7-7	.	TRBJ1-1	TGTGCTAGCAGCTTATGGGACGGGAACACTGAAGCTTTCTTT	CASSLWDGNTEAFF
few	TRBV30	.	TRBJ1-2	TGTGCCTGGAGCGTACGGGTTAACTATGGCTACACCTTC	CAWSVRVNYGYTF
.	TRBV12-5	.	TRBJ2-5	TGTGCTAGTGGTTTATACCGGGCCCGAGGGGAGACCCAGTACTTC	CASGLYRARGETQYF
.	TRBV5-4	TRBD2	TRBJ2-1	TGTGCCAGCAGCGTCGGGACTAGCGGGAGGGATGGGGAGCAGTTCTTC	CASSVGTSGRDGEQFF
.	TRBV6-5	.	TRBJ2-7	TGTGCCAGCCAGGAGACGGGGACACAGTCCTACGAGCAGTACTTC	CASQETGTQSYEQYF
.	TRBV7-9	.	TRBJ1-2	TGTGCCAGCAGCTTAGATGAGGTAGATGGCTACACCTTC	CASSLDEVDGYTF
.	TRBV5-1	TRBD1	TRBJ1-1	TGCGCCAGCAGCTTCCAAAACAGGGGTACTGGAACTGAAGCTTTCTTT	CASSFQNRGTGTEAFF
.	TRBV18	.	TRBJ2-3	TGTGCCAGCTCACCCCCGACGGCAGATACGCAGTATTTT	CASSPPTADTQYF
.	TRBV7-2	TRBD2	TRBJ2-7	TGTGCCAGCAGCTTGACTAGCGGGAGTGACGACGAGCAGTACTTC	CASSLTSGSDDEQYF
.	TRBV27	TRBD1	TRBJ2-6	TGTGCCAGCAGCCGAGAACGACAGGGGTCTGGGGCCAACGTCCTGACTTTC	CASSRERQGSGANVLTF
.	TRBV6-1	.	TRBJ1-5	TGTGCCAGCAGGGACGCCATCAGGGTCAATCAGCCCCAGCATTTT	CASRDAIRVNQPQHF
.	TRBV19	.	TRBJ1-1	TGTGCCAGTAGTATAGTGGCTACAGGAGAAGCTTTCTTT	CASSIVATGEAFF
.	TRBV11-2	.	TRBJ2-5	TGTGCCAGCAGCTCAAGGACCATTCAAGAGACCCAGTACTTC	CASSSRTIQETQYF
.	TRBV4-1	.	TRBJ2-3	TGCGCCAGCAGCCAGGTTGGGACAGCGGGAGAAACGCAGTATTTT	CASSQVGTAGETQYF
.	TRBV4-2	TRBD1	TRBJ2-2	TGTGCCAGCAGCCAAGAAGGGACAGAGAACACCGGGGAGCTGTTTTTT	CASSQEGTENTGELFF
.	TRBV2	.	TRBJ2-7	TGTGCCAGCAAGTGGGGGTACGAGCAGTACTTC	CASKWGYEQYF
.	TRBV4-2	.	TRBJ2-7	TGTGCCAGCAGCCAAGATTTGATCCGGGGGCGCGAGTACGAGCAGTACTTC	CASSQDLIRGREYEQYF
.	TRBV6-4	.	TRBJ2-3	TGTGCCAGCAGTGAGGGGGGGGCCCGCAACACAGATACGCAGTATTTT	CASSEGGARNTDTQYF
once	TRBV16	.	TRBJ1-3	TGTGCCAGCAGCCAGGGCTCTGGAAACACCATATATTTT	CASSQGSGNTIYF
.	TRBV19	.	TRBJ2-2	TGTGCCAGTAGTATAGATGGCTCCTGGGAGCTGTTTTTT	CASSIDGSWELFF
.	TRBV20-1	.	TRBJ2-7	TGCAGTGCTAGAGCTGACTACGAGCAGTACTTC	CSARADYEQYF
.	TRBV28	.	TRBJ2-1	TGTGCCAGCAGTTTAAACAGGGGGGGAAGGGTCGAGCAGTTCTTC	CASSLNRGGRVEQFF
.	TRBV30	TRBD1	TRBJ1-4	TGTGCCTGGGTCAGGGGGCGCGGTGAAAAACTGTTTTTT	CAWVRGRGEKLFF
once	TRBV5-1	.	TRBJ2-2	TGCGCCAGCAGCTCCCAATCCTATTGGAAGGGGAACACCGGGGAGCTGTTTTTT	CASSSQSYWKGNTGELFF